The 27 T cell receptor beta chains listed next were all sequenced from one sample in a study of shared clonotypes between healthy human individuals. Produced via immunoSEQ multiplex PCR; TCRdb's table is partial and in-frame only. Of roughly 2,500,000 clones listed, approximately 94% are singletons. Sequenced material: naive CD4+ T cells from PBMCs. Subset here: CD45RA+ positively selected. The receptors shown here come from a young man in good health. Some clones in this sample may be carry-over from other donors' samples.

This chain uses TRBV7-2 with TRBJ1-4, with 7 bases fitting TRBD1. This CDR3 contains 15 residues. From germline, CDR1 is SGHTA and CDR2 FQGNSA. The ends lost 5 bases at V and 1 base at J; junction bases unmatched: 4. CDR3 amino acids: CASSRQGRTNEKLFF. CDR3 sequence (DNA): TGTGCCAGCAGCCGACAGGGTAGAACTAATGAAAAACTGTTTTTT.

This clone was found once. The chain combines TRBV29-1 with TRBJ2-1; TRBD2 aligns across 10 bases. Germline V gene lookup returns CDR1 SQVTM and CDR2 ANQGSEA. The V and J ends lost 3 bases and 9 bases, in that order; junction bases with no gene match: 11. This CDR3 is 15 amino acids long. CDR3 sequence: CSVESRQREGPEQFF. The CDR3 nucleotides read TGCAGCGTTGAGTCTCGGCAGCGGGAGGGCCCTGAGCAGTTCTTC.

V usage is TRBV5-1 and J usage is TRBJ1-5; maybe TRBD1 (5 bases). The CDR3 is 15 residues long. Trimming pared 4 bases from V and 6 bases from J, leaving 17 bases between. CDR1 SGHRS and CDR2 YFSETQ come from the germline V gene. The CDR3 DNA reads TGCGCCAGCAGCCCAGAGCCCAGGGCGGGTCAGCCCCAGCATTTT. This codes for CASSPEPRAGQPQHF.

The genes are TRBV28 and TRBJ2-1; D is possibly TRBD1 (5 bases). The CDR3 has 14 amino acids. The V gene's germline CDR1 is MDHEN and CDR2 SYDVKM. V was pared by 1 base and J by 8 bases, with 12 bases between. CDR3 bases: TGTGCCAGCAGTTTATACTCGCAGGGATATGAGCAGTTCTTC. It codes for CASSLYSQGYEQFF. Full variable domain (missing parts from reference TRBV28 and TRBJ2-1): DVKVTQSSRYLVKRTGEKVFLECVQDMDHENMFWYRQDPGLGLRLIYFSYDVKMKEKGDIPEGYSVSREKKERFSLILESASTNQTSMYLCASSLYSQGYEQFFGPGTRLTVL.

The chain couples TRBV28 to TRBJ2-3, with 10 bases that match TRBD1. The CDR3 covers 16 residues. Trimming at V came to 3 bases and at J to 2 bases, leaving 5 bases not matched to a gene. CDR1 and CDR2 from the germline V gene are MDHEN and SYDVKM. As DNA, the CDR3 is TGTGCCAGCAGTTTTCGGGACAGGGGCTACACAGATACGCAGTATTTT. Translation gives CASSFRDRGYTDTQYF. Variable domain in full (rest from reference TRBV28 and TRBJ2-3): DVKVTQSSRYLVKRTGEKVFLECVQDMDHENMFWYRQDPGLGLRLIYFSYDVKMKEKGDIPEGYSVSREKKERFSLILESASTNQTSMYLCASSFRDRGYTDTQYFGPGTRLTVL.

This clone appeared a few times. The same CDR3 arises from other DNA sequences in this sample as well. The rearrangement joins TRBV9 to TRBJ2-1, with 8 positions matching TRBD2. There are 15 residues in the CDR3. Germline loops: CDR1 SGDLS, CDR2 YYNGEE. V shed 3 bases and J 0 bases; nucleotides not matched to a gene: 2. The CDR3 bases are TGTGCCAGCAGCGACAGCGGGAGCTCCTACAATGAGCAGTTCTTC. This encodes CASSDSGSSYNEQFF.

The CDR3 sequence is CASRGTRGPQETQYF. Written as DNA, the CDR3 is TGTGCCAGCAGGGGGACTAGGGGCCCCCAAGAGACCCAGTACTTC. The J gene is TRBJ2-5, the V gene TRBV11-2, with 8 nucleotides matching TRBD2. J gave up 1 base and V 6 bases, and 7 bases lay outside the gene matches. CDR3 size: 15 residues. CDR1 and CDR2 from the germline V gene are SGHAT and FQNNGV.

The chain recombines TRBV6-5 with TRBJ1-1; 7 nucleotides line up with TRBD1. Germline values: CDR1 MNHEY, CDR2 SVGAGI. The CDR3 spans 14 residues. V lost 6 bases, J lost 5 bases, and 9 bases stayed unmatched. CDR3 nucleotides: TGTGCCAGCAGGTCAGACTCAGGGGGGACTGAAGCTTTCTTT. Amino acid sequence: CASRSDSGGTEAFF.

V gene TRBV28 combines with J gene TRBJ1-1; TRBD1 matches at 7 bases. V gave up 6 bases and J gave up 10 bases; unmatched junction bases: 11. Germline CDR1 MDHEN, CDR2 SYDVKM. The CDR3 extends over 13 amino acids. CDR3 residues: CASRTGTAVRAFF. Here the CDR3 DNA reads TGTGCCAGCAGAACCGGGACAGCGGTGAGAGCTTTCTTT.

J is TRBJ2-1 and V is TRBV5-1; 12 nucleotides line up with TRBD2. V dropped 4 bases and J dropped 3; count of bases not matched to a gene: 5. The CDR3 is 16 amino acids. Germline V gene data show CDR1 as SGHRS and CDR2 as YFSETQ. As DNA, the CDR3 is TGCGCCAGCAGCGTCCAACTAGCGGGAGGCTACAATGAGCAGTTCTTC. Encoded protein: CASSVQLAGGYNEQFF.

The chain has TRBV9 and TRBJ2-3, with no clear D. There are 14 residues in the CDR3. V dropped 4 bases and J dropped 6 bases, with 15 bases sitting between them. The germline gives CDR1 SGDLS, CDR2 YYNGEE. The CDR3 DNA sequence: TGTGCCAGCAGCCCAAGGACCCCCTTGGATACGCAGTATTTT. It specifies CASSPRTPLDTQYF.

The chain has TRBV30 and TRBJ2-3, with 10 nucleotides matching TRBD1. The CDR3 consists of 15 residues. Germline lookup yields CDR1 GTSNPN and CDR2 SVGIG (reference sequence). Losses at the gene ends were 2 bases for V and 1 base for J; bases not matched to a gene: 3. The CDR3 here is CAWSSGTGGTDTQYF. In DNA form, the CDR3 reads TGTGCCTGGAGTTCCGGGACAGGGGGCACAGATACGCAGTATTTT. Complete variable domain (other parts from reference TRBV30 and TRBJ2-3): SQTIHQWPATLVQPVGSPLSLECTVEGTSNPNLYWYRQAAGRGLQLLFYSVGIGQISSEVPQNLSASRPQDRQFILSSKKLLLSDSGFYLCAWSSGTGGTDTQYFGPGTRLTVL.

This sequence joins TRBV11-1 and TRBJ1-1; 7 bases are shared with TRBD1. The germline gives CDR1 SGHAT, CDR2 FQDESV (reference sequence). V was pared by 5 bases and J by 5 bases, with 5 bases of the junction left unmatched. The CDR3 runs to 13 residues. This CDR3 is CASSATGRTEAFF. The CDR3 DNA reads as TGTGCCAGCAGCGCGACAGGGCGGACTGAAGCTTTCTTT.

CDR3 residues: CASGPGQPNYGYTF. CDR3 nucleotide sequence: TGTGCCAGCGGCCCGGGACAGCCTAACTATGGCTACACCTTC. The gene calls are TRBV6-5 and TRBJ1-2, with TRBD1 identical over 7 bases. The CDR3 is 14 residues long. The V gene end was trimmed by 8 bases and the J gene end by 0 bases; junction bases not matched to a gene: 6. Germline CDR1 and CDR2: MNHEY and SVGAGI.

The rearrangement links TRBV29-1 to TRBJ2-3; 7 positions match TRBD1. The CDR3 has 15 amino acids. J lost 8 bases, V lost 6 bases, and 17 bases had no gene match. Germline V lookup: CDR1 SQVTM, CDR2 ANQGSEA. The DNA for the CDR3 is TGCAGCGTCCACACACCCGGGACAGCTCAAGGTACGCAGTATTTT. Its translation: CSVHTPGTAQGTQYF.

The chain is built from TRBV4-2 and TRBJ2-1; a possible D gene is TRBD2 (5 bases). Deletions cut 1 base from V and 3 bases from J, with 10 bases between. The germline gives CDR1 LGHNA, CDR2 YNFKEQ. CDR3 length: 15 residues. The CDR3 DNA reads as TGTGCCAGCAGCCAAGTTCTAGCAGACTACAATGAGCAGTTCTTC. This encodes CASSQVLADYNEQFF.

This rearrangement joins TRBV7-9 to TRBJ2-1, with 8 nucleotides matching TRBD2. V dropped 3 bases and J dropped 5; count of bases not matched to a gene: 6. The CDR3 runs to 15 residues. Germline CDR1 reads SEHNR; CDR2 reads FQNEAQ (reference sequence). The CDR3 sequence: CASSFRVAGNNEQFF. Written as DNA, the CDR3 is TGTGCCAGCAGCTTTCGAGTAGCGGGAAACAATGAGCAGTTCTTC.

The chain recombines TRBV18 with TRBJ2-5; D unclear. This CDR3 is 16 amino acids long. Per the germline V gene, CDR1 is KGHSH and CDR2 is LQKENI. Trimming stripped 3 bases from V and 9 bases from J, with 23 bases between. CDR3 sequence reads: CASSPSAETGAAPQYF. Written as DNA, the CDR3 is TGTGCCAGCTCACCTTCGGCCGAGACTGGCGCGGCGCCCCAGTACTTC.

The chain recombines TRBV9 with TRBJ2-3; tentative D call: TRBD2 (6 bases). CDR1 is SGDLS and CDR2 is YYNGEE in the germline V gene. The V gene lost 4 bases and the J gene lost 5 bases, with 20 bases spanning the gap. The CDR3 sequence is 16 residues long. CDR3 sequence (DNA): TGTGCCAGCAGCTTGAGTCCGGGGGTCGTTCAAGATACGCAGTATTTT. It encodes CASSLSPGVVQDTQYF.

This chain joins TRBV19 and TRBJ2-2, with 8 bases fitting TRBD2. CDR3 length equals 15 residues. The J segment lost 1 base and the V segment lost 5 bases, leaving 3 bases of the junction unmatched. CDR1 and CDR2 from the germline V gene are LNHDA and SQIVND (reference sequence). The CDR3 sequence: CASSRGGVNTGELFF. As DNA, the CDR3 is TGTGCCAGTAGTCGGGGGGGCGTGAACACCGGGGAGCTGTTTTTT.

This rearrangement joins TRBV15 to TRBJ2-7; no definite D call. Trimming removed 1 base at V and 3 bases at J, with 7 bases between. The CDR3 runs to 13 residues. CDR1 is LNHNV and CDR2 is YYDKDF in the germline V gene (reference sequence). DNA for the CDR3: TGTGCCACCAGCAGAGTAGTCAACTACGAGCAGTACTTC. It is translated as CATSRVVNYEQYF.

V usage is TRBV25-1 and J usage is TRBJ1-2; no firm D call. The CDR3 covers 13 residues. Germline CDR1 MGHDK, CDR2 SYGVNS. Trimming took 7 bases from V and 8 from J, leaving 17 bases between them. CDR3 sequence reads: CASTTGPSEGYTF. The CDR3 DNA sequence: TGTGCCAGCACCACCGGCCCGTCGGAAGGCTACACCTTC.

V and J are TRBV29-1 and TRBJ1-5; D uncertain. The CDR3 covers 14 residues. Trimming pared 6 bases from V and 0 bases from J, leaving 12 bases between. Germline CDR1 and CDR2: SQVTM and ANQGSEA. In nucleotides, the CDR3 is TGCAGCGTCTCGGGCCTGGGTAGCAATCAGCCCCAGCATTTT. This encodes CSVSGLGSNQPQHF.

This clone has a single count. The CDR3 reads CASSLGQISYEQYF. The CDR3 DNA reads as TGTGCCAGCAGTCTGGGACAGATCTCCTACGAGCAGTACTTC. The genes are TRBV27 and TRBJ2-7; 7 nucleotides agree with TRBD1. Germline V gene sequence: CDR1 MNHEY, CDR2 SMNVEV (reference sequence). The CDR3 consists of 14 residues. Losses at the gene ends were 5 bases for V and 0 bases for J; bases not matched to a gene: 4.

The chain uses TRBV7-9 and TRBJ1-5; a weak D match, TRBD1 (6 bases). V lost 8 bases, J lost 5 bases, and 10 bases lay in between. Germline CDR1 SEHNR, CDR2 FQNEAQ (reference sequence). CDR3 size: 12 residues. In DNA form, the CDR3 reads TGTGCCAGCGGCCAGGGGTATCAGCCCCAGCATTTT. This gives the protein CASGQGYQPQHF.

The CDR3 bases are TGTGCCAGCAGCCAGGGACACTCAACCCTTTCTGGAAACACCATATATTTT. Translated: CASSQGHSTLSGNTIYF. This chain uses TRBV14 with TRBJ1-3; tentative D call: TRBD1 (6 bases). This CDR3 is 17 amino acids long. V lost 3 bases and J 1 base, leaving 16 bases between the germline ends. The germline CDR1 and CDR2 sequences are SGHDN and FVKESK.

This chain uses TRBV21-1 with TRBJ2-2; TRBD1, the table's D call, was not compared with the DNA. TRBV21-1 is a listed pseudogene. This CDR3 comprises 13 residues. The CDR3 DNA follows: TGTGCCAGCAGCCACAGGGGGCACGGGGAGCTGTTTTTT. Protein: CASSHRGHGELFF.